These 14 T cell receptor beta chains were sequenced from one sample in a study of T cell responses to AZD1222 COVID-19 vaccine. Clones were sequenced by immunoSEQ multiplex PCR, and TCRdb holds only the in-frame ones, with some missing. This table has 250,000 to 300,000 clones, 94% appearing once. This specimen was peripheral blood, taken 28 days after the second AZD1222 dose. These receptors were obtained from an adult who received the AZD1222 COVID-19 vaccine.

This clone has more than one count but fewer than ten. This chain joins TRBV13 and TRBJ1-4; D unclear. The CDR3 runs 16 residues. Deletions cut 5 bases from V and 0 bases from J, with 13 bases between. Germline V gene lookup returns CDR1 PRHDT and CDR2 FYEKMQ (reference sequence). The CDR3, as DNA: TGTGCCAGCAGCCCCTACCCGACACCAACTAATGAAAAACTGTTTTTT. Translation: CASSPYPTPTNEKLFF.

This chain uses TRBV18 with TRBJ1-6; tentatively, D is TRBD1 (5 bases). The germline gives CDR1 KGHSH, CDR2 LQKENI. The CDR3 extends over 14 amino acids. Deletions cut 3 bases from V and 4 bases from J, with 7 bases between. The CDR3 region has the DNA TGTGCCAGCTCACCGGGGCAGTATAATTCACCCCTCCACTTT. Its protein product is CASSPGQYNSPLHF.

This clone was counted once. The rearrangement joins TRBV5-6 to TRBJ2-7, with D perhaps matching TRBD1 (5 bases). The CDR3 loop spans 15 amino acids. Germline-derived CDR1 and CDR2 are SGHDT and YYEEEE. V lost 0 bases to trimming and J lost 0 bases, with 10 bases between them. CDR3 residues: CASSLGQTSSYEQYF. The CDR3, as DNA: TGTGCCAGCAGCTTGGGACAGACTTCCTCCTACGAGCAGTACTTC.

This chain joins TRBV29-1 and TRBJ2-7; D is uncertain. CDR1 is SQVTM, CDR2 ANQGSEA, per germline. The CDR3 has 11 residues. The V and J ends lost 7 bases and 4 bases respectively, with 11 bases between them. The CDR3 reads CSAEGDYEQYF. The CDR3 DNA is TGCAGCGCCGAAGGAGATTACGAGCAGTACTTC.

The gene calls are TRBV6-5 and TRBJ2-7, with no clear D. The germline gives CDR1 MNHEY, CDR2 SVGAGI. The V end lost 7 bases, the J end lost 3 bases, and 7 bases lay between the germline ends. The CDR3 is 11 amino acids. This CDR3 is CASTWGYEQYF. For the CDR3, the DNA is TGTGCCAGCACCTGGGGCTACGAGCAGTACTTC.

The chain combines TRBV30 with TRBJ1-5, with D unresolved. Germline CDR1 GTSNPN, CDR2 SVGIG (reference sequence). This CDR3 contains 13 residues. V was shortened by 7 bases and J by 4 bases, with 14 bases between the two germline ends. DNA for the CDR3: TGTGCCTTCCGGGCCCTACCGAATCAGCCCCAGCATTTT. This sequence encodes CAFRALPNQPQHF.

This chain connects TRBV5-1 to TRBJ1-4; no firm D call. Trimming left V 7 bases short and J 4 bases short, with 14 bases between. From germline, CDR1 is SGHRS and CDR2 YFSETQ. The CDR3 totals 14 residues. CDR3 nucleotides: TGCGCCAGCGGCACATCCGGGAGTAATGAAAAACTGTTTTTT. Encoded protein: CASGTSGSNEKLFF.

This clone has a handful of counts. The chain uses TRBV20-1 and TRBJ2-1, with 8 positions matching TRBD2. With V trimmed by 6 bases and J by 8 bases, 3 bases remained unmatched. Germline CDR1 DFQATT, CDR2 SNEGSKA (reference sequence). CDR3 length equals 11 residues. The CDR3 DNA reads TGCAGTGCGGCTAGCGGGCATGAGCAGTTCTTC. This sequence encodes CSAASGHEQFF.

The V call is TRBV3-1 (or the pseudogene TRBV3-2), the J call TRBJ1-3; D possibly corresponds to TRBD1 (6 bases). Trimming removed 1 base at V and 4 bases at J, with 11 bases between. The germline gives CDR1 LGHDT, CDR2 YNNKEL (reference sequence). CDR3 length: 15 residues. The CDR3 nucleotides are TGTGCCAGCAGCCAAGTACAGGGATACGGAAACACCATATATTTT. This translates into CASSQVQGYGNTIYF.

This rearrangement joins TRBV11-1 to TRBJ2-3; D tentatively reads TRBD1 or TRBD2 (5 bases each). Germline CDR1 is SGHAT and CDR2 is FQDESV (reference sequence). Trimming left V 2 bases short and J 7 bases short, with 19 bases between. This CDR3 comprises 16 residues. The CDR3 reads CASSLWRIHRKHTQYF. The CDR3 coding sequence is TGTGCCAGCAGCTTATGGAGGATTCACAGGAAGCATACGCAGTATTTT. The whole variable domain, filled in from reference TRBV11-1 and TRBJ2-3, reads EAEVAQSPRYKITEKSQAVAFWCDPISGHATLYWYRQILGQGPELLVQFQDESVVDDSQLPKDRFSAERLKGVDSTLKIQPAELGDSAMYLCASSLWRIHRKHTQYFGPGTRLTVL.

Here the CDR3 DNA reads TGTGCCAGTCGGGGGGGCAGGAACGAGCAGTACTTC. This translates into CASRGGRNEQYF. The chain links TRBV28 to TRBJ2-7; 8 bases are shared with TRBD2. The CDR3 is 12 amino acids. V lost 9 bases to trimming and J lost 5 bases; unmatched junction nucleotides: 6. Germline CDR1 MDHEN, CDR2 SYDVKM.

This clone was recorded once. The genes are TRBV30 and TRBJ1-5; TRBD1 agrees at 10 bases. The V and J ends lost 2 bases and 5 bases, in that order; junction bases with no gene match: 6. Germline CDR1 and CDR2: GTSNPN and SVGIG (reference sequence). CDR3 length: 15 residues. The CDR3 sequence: CAWSPRDRGYQPQHF. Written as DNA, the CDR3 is TGTGCCTGGAGTCCCCGGGACAGGGGATATCAGCCCCAGCATTTT.

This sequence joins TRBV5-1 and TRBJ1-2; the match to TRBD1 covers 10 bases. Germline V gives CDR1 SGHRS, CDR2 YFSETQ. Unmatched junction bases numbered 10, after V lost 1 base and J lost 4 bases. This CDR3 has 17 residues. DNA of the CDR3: TGCGCCAGCAGCTTGAGCCCGGACAGGGGGGTCCGCTATGGCTACACCTTC. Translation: CASSLSPDRGVRYGYTF.

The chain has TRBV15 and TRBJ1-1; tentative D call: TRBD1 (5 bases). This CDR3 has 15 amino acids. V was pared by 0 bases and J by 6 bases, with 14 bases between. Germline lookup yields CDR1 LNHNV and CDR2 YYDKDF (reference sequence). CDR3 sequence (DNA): TGTGCCACCAGCAGAGATGGCCCAGGGACCTCTGAAGCTTTCTTT. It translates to CATSRDGPGTSEAFF.